This TCR beta chain derives from a study of vaccination effects on CD4 cells after COVID-19. Notes on the study in general: Late after vaccination, infection- and vaccine-induced clones showed marked clonal contraction. Researchers reported few convalescent patients and no early post-infection timepoints in the study.

TCRdb's copy holds only in-frame clones and misses some; the assay was immunoSEQ multiplex PCR. Among around 63,000 clones, roughly 80% were seen once, and the ten largest hold 3% to 4%. Sequencing in the ViraFEST assay came after antigen-specific CD4+ T cells had been expanded with viral peptide pools, which were used to stimulate PBMC. Isolating CD4+ T cells followed approximately 9 days of culture. According to the study, vaccine recipients showed no prior SARS-CoV-2 infection and negative nucleocapsid antibodies. IL-2 at 10 IU/ml and peptides at 10 ug/ml were added to cultured PBMC, around 2 million per well. Both day 3 and day 7 saw half the medium replaced with IL-2 medium. The V and J ends lost 3 bases and 6 bases, in that order; junction bases with no gene match: 7. The CDR3 sequence is 14 residues long. CDR1 is SGHRS and CDR2 is YFSETQ in the germline V gene. This clone was seen just once. Antigen specificity is unknown.

The V call is TRBV5-1, the J call TRBJ1-2, with 8 bases fitting TRBD1. The sequenced sample was CD4+ T cells from PBMCs cultured with HCoV-OC43 spike peptides, obtained before COVID-19 vaccination. As to subset: HCoV-OC43 spike overlapping peptide pool stimulation. The TCR was taken from a human donor who received a COVID-19 vaccine. CDR3 in amino acids: CASSYSTGEDGYTF. The CDR3 DNA reads as TGCGCCAGCAGCTACTCGACAGGGGAGGATGGCTACACCTTC.